One sample yielded the 31 T cell receptor beta chains listed below, sequenced in a study of blood T cell repertoires in COVID-19. The table came from immunoSEQ multiplex PCR; TCRdb's copy has only in-frame clones and leaves some out. The sample includes roughly 50,000 clones, approximately 85% of them seen just once. Sequenced input: peripheral blood. All receptors come from a woman older than 75 with COVID-19, enrolled during active disease.

The chain joins TRBV4-3 to TRBJ2-3; D gene uncertain. Trimming pared 4 bases from V and 3 bases from J, leaving 17 bases between. Looked up from germline, CDR1 is LGHNA and CDR2 is YSLEER. The CDR3 is 16 amino acids. DNA of the CDR3: TGCGCCAGCAGCCGCAATTCGTGGGCAACGACAGATACGCAGTATTTT. It translates to CASSRNSWATTDTQYF.

This chain joins TRBV28 and TRBJ2-7, with a tentative D call TRBD1 (5 bases). This CDR3 is 13 amino acids long. V was trimmed by 5 bases and J by 1 base, leaving 9 bases between them. Germline loops: CDR1 MDHEN, CDR2 SYDVKM. The CDR3 nucleotides are TGTGCCAGCAGTCCCGGACAATCCTACGAGCAGTACTTC. Amino acid sequence: CASSPGQSYEQYF.

The chain couples TRBV28 to TRBJ1-1, with TRBD1 matching 9 bases. This CDR3 has 18 residues. CDR1 and CDR2 (germline): MDHEN, SYDVKM. The V segment lost 7 bases and the J segment 2 bases; nucleotides outside the gene matches: 17. The CDR3 nucleotides read TGTGCCAGCAACCCGGGACAGGGAATCGGAAGGAAAAACACTGAAGCTTTCTTT. It specifies CASNPGQGIGRKNTEAFF.

The rearrangement uses TRBV28 and TRBJ1-1, with a possible D match to TRBD1 (5 bases). The CDR3 is 15 residues long. CDR1 and CDR2 (germline): MDHEN, SYDVKM. The germline V and J ends were trimmed by 7 bases and 4 bases, with 19 bases remaining between them. The CDR3, as DNA: TGTGCCAGCACGCAGGGAGGCTCCAAGGCCACTGAAGCTTTCTTT. This codes for CASTQGGSKATEAFF.

The chain carries TRBV5-1 and TRBJ2-3, with TRBD2 identical over 10 bases. This CDR3 contains 20 residues. Germline loops: CDR1 SGHRS, CDR2 YFSETQ. V lost 4 bases, J lost 5 bases, and 22 bases stayed unmatched. In DNA form, the CDR3 reads TGCGCCAGCAGCCCTACAGGGGCGCCCAGCGGGAGGGCCCTCGGAGATACGCAGTATTTT. This codes for CASSPTGAPSGRALGDTQYF.

The chain is built from TRBV10-3 and TRBJ1-5; 7 bases match TRBD1. Germline CDR1 is ENHRY and CDR2 is SYGVKD. The CDR3 runs 14 residues. The chain's CDR3 is CATRDSLSNQPQHF. CDR3 coding DNA: TGTGCGACACGGGACAGCCTTAGCAATCAGCCCCAGCATTTT.

The chain links TRBV7-9 to TRBJ2-1; 15 bases agree with TRBD2. The CDR3 runs 18 residues. J gave up 8 bases and V 5 bases, and 13 bases lay outside the gene matches. Germline values: CDR1 SEHNR, CDR2 FQNEAQ (reference sequence). For the CDR3, the DNA is TGTGCCAGCAGCCCCCGAGGACTAGCGGGAGGGCCGTTGGATGAGCAGTTCTTC. Residues: CASSPRGLAGGPLDEQFF.

The chain has TRBV5-6 and TRBJ1-2, with TRBD1 as a possible D gene (6 bases). CDR3 length: 13 residues. The germline CDR1 and CDR2 sequences are SGHDT and YYEEEE. V gave up 1 base and J gave up 7 bases, with 11 bases separating them. CDR3 nucleotides: TGTGCCAGCAGCTTGTGGAGGGGGGGTGGCTACACCTTC. Residues: CASSLWRGGGYTF.

This CDR3 reads CASSPRTGGGLPQHF. CDR3 bases: TGTGCCAGCTCACCCCGGACAGGGGGCGGTTTGCCCCAGCATTTT. This rearrangement joins TRBV18 to TRBJ1-5; 11 bases fit TRBD1. The CDR3 runs 15 residues. The J segment lost 9 bases and the V segment lost 3 bases, leaving 7 bases of the junction unmatched. Germline V CDR1 and CDR2: KGHSH, LQKENI.

The CDR3 sequence: CASSLASGTKGGYTF. The CDR3 region has the DNA TGTGCCAGCAGCTTAGCCTCCGGGACAAAAGGGGGCTACACCTTC. This chain joins TRBV7-2 and TRBJ1-2; the D gene is possibly TRBD1 (6 bases). Looked up from germline, CDR1 is SGHTA and CDR2 is FQGNSA. The V and J ends lost 0 bases and 8 bases respectively, with 16 bases between them. The CDR3 sequence is 15 residues long.

This clone was counted between two and nine times. V is TRBV2 and J is TRBJ1-6; a possible D gene is TRBD1 (5 bases). Between the trimmed V and J ends, which lost 4 bases and 9 bases, there was a span of 13 bases. CDR3 length equals 14 residues. CDR1 is SNHLY and CDR2 is FYNNEI in the germline V gene. CDR3 sequence: CASSGGTSGSPLHF. CDR3 in DNA: TGTGCCAGCAGTGGTGGGACTTCGGGTTCACCCCTCCACTTT.

J is TRBJ1-2 and V is TRBV11-2; D gene ambiguous. The CDR3 is made up of 13 amino acids. Trimming pared 1 base from V and 4 bases from J, leaving 7 bases between. Germline V gives CDR1 SGHAT, CDR2 FQNNGV. The DNA of the CDR3 is TGTGCCAGCAGCTTAGGAGAAGCCTATGGCTACACCTTC. Amino acid sequence: CASSLGEAYGYTF. Using reference TRBV11-2 and TRBJ1-2 for the parts outside the CDR3, the full variable domain is EAGVAQSPRYKIIEKRQSVAFWCNPISGHATLYWYQQILGQGPKLLIQFQNNGVVDDSQLPKDRFSAERLKGVDSTLKIQPAKLEDSAVYLCASSLGEAYGYTFGSGTRLTVV.

The chain employs TRBV6-1 and TRBJ2-1, with 10 bases lining up with TRBD2. The CDR3 has 19 amino acids. CDR1 and CDR2 from the germline V gene are MNHNS and SASEGT. The V and J ends lost 3 bases and 0 bases, in that order; junction bases with no gene match: 11. This CDR3 is CASSEMAGLAPSSYNEQFF. CDR3 coding DNA: TGTGCCAGCAGTGAGATGGCGGGACTAGCGCCCAGCTCCTACAATGAGCAGTTCTTC.

This clone appeared once. This chain joins TRBV5-1 and TRBJ2-1; weak D call: TRBD1 (5 bases). V lost 3 bases and J 5 bases, leaving 15 bases between the germline ends. This CDR3 spans 15 amino acids. CDR1 is SGHRS, CDR2 YFSETQ, per germline. Here the CDR3 reads CASSWVVTGNNEQFF. For the CDR3, the DNA is TGCGCCAGCAGCTGGGTTGTCACAGGAAACAATGAGCAGTTCTTC.

This CDR3 reads CASSGGPLTDTQYF. The CDR3 DNA reads TGCGCCAGTAGCGGGGGGCCCTTGACAGATACGCAGTATTTT. This chain joins TRBV10-2 and TRBJ2-3, with 10 nucleotides matching TRBD2. J lost 3 bases, V lost 9 bases, and 6 bases had no gene match. The germline gives CDR1 WSHSY, CDR2 SAAADI. The CDR3 runs to 14 residues.

The chain is built from TRBV28 and TRBJ2-3; 9 bases align to TRBD2. Germline V gene sequence: CDR1 MDHEN, CDR2 SYDVKM. This CDR3 is 14 amino acids long. With V trimmed by 6 bases and J by 4 bases, 5 bases remained unmatched. The CDR3 DNA follows: TGTGCCAGCAGCAGCGGGAGGTGGGCAGATACGCAGTATTTT. Translated, it gives CASSSGRWADTQYF. The full variable domain, completed using reference TRBV28 and TRBJ2-3, is DVKVTQSSRYLVKRTGEKVFLECVQDMDHENMFWYRQDPGLGLRLIYFSYDVKMKEKGDIPEGYSVSREKKERFSLILESASTNQTSMYLCASSSGRWADTQYFGPGTRLTVL.

This chain uses TRBV28 with TRBJ1-2; 8 nucleotides align to TRBD1. The CDR3 is 14 amino acids. Germline V gives CDR1 MDHEN, CDR2 SYDVKM. Unmatched junction bases numbered 8, after V lost 4 bases and J lost 7 bases. The chain's CDR3 is CASSSETGTGGYTF. The DNA for the CDR3 is TGTGCCAGCAGTTCGGAAACAGGGACAGGTGGCTACACCTTC.

This chain uses TRBV24-1 with TRBJ2-6; unclear D gene. V was cut by 3 bases and J by 2 bases, with 7 bases left in between. This CDR3 region has 15 residues. Germline V gives CDR1 KGHDR, CDR2 SFDVKD. The CDR3, as DNA: TGTGCCACCAGTGATCCCAAAACTGGGGCCAACGTCCTGACTTTC. Its protein product is CATSDPKTGANVLTF.

The chain combines TRBV27 with TRBJ1-1; no reliable D call. V was trimmed by 0 bases and J by 4 bases, leaving 12 bases between them. Germline lookup yields CDR1 MNHEY and CDR2 SMNVEV (reference sequence). This CDR3 region has 15 residues. CDR3 bases: TGTGCCAGCAGTTTATCAGGAGGGTATGGCACTGAAGCTTTCTTT. It encodes CASSLSGGYGTEAFF.

The chain couples TRBV5-6 to TRBJ1-1, with D possibly TRBD1 on 5 matching bases. The CDR3 runs 15 residues. Per the germline V gene, CDR1 is SGHDT and CDR2 is YYEEEE. V was cut by 3 bases and J by 0 bases, with 12 bases left in between. The CDR3 loop is CASSSNLGVNTEAFF. CDR3 nucleotides: TGTGCCAGCAGCTCAAACCTAGGGGTGAACACTGAAGCTTTCTTT.

V usage is TRBV27 and J usage is TRBJ2-1; D uncertain. The germline V gene encodes CDR1 MNHEY and CDR2 SMNVEV (reference sequence). Trimming took 3 bases from V and 10 from J, leaving 10 bases between them. The CDR3 contains 12 residues. The CDR3 coding sequence is TGTGCCAGCAGTTTGGCTAACGGGGAGCAGTTCTTC. It codes for CASSLANGEQFF.

The V and J genes are TRBV7-8 and TRBJ2-4, with D tentatively TRBD1 (7 bases). Germline CDR1 is SGHVS and CDR2 is FQNEAQ. V lost 4 bases and J lost 0, with 16 bases in between. The CDR3 is 17 amino acids. The CDR3 region is CASSSSRQGLAKNIQYF. The CDR3 DNA reads as TGTGCCAGCAGCTCCTCCAGACAGGGACTAGCCAAAAACATTCAGTACTTC.

This rearrangement joins TRBV15 to TRBJ2-7; 11 bases are shared with TRBD1. The CDR3 has 14 amino acids. The germline V gene encodes CDR1 LNHNV and CDR2 YYDKDF (reference sequence). The V segment lost 3 bases and the J segment 7 bases; nucleotides outside the gene matches: 5. The CDR3 sequence: CATSRGQGGREQYF. CDR3 nucleotides: TGTGCCACCAGCAGGGGACAGGGGGGACGGGAGCAGTACTTC. The full variable domain, in which reference TRBV15 and TRBJ2-7 provide the parts outside the CDR3, is DAMVIQNPRYQVTQFGKPVTLSCSQTLNHNVMYWYQQKSSQAPKLLFHYYDKDFNNEADTPDNFQSRRPNTSFCFLDIRSPGLGDTAMYLCATSRGQGGREQYFGPGTRLTVT.

This clone was counted once. This chain links TRBV7-9 with TRBJ1-1; D is perhaps TRBD1 (5 bases). V was pared by 5 bases and J by 1 base, with 14 bases between. CDR3 size: 15 residues. Per germline, CDR1 SEHNR and CDR2 FQNEAQ (reference sequence). DNA of the CDR3: TGTGCCAGCAGCGCCCCTAATCAGGGGAACACTGAAGCTTTCTTT. Translating gives CASSAPNQGNTEAFF.

In the case of this clone: No conserved phenylalanine or tryptophan is present at the end of the CDR3, so a read error is the likely explanation. It is unclear where the CDR3 begins or ends on the DNA, so no DNA is shown, and the CDR3 is as TCRdb lists it. This chain connects TRBV20-1 to TRBJ1-2; TRBD1 was called by the table and not checked on the DNA. The CDR3 is 8 residues long, ends included. CDR1 and CDR2 (germline): DFQATT, SNEGSKA (reference sequence). This CDR3 is CSATHSLL.

This chain joins TRBV7-6 and TRBJ1-1, with D perhaps TRBD1 (6 bases). Trimming shortened V by 4 bases and J by 7 bases, and 19 bases separated the two germline ends. The CDR3 sequence is 15 residues long. CDR1 is SGHVS, CDR2 FNYEAQ, per germline. CDR3 loop: CASSSYAQGSDEAFF. In DNA form, the CDR3 reads TGTGCCAGCAGCTCTTATGCACAGGGTTCTGATGAAGCTTTCTTT.

The V call is TRBV7-3, the J call TRBJ2-7; TRBD2 is a possible D gene (6 bases). The CDR3 is 17 residues long. CDR1 and CDR2 (germline): SGHTA, FQGTGA. Trimming left V 2 bases short and J 0 bases short, with 17 bases between. The CDR3 nucleotides read TGTGCCAGCAGCTTACCCCCCGGGGGTTCGAGCTCCTACGAGCAGTACTTC. Its protein is CASSLPPGGSSSYEQYF. Variable domain in full (rest from reference TRBV7-3 and TRBJ2-7): GAGVSQTPSNKVTEKGKYVELRCDPISGHTALYWYRQSLGQGPEFLIYFQGTGAADDSGLPNDRFFAVRPEGSVSTLKIQRTERGDSAVYLCASSLPPGGSSSYEQYFGPGTRLTVT.

The rearrangement links TRBV15 to TRBJ2-1; 9 bases match TRBD2. CDR1 and CDR2 from the germline V gene are LNHNV and YYDKDF (reference sequence). V trimming: 0 bases; J trimming: 4 bases; junction bases outside the gene matches: 10. The CDR3 length is 18 residues. CDR3 bases: TGTGCCACCAGCAGAGATCCCCTCGGGACTAGCCCTTACAATGAGCAGTTCTTC. Encoded protein: CATSRDPLGTSPYNEQFF.

This chain joins TRBV19 and TRBJ2-7; 10 bases fit TRBD1. The V segment lost 3 bases and the J segment 7 bases; nucleotides outside the gene matches: 9. Germline loops: CDR1 LNHDA, CDR2 SQIVND (reference sequence). This CDR3 is 15 amino acids long. The CDR3 DNA reads TGTGCCAGTAGTATCCCCGGGACAGGGGTAGGGGAGCAGTACTTC. It yields the protein CASSIPGTGVGEQYF. Complete variable domain (other parts from reference TRBV19 and TRBJ2-7): DGGITQSPKYLFRKEGQNVTLSCEQNLNHDAMYWYRQDPGQGLRLIYYSQIVNDFQKGDIAEGYSVSREKKESFPLTVTSAQKNPTAFYLCASSIPGTGVGEQYFGPGTRLTVT.

This clone was counted once. The chain couples TRBV14 to TRBJ1-2, with D uncertain. Germline CDR1 SGHDN, CDR2 FVKESK. The V and J ends lost 1 base and 6 bases respectively, with 9 bases between them. The CDR3 runs to 13 residues. The CDR3 nucleotides are TGTGCCAGCAGCCAAGGGGCAACCCATGGCTACACCTTC. Amino acids: CASSQGATHGYTF.

This chain links TRBV27 with TRBJ2-3; 14 bases align to TRBD2. With V trimmed by 5 bases and J by 0 bases, 10 bases remained unmatched. The germline V gene encodes CDR1 MNHEY and CDR2 SMNVEV (reference sequence). This CDR3 region has 19 residues. CDR3 region: CASSPFGLAGGTSTDTQYF. The CDR3 DNA follows: TGTGCCAGCAGTCCCTTCGGACTAGCGGGAGGAACTAGCACAGATACGCAGTATTTT.